These T cell receptor beta chains were read from a single sample in a study of blood T cell repertoires in COVID-19. Method: immunoSEQ multiplex PCR; TCRdb's copy keeps in-frame clones and lacks some. The sample consists of 150,000 to 200,000 clones, 70% to 90% of them appearing once. Sequencing was performed on peripheral blood. The receptor source for this set is a human donor in a cohort sampled during active COVID-19. Each CDR3 is given with its conserved first and last residue. Fields, in order: J gene, clone size, V gene, CDR3 protein. Clone size is stated in some rows and not others, as once, few, many or a class when expanded.

j_call: TRBJ2-5; clone_size: .; v_call: TRBV3-1/TRBV3-2; cdr3_aa: CASSPSQWTEQETQYF
j_call: TRBJ1-3; clone_size: .; v_call: TRBV7-8; cdr3_aa: CASSLDPTANTIYF
j_call: TRBJ1-5; clone_size: .; v_call: TRBV7-2; cdr3_aa: CASSLGDRGSNQPQHF
j_call: TRBJ1-2; clone_size: .; v_call: TRBV5-1; cdr3_aa: CASSLGTVYGYTF
j_call: TRBJ2-7; clone_size: .; v_call: TRBV2; cdr3_aa: CASSLYEQYF
j_call: TRBJ2-3; clone_size: once; v_call: TRBV6-5; cdr3_aa: CASSRLATDTQYF
j_call: TRBJ1-1; clone_size: .; v_call: TRBV27; cdr3_aa: CASSLSWGGLNTEAFF
j_call: TRBJ2-2; clone_size: .; v_call: TRBV15; cdr3_aa: CATSRGGTGRSGELFF
j_call: TRBJ2-7; clone_size: .; v_call: TRBV7-2; cdr3_aa: CASSLVAGPTYF
j_call: TRBJ1-2; clone_size: once; v_call: TRBV19; cdr3_aa: CASSTPGGNGYTF
j_call: TRBJ1-4; clone_size: .; v_call: TRBV5-1; cdr3_aa: CASSSGDSTNEKLFF
j_call: TRBJ2-7; clone_size: .; v_call: TRBV3-1/TRBV3-2; cdr3_aa: CASSQGGLAGARAEQYF
j_call: TRBJ2-7; clone_size: .; v_call: TRBV9; cdr3_aa: CASSLGGGAAEQYF
j_call: TRBJ1-1; clone_size: once; v_call: TRBV30; cdr3_aa: CAWSNGAEAFF
j_call: TRBJ2-3; clone_size: .; v_call: TRBV5-1; cdr3_aa: CASSLDGREADTQYF
j_call: TRBJ1-3; clone_size: .; v_call: TRBV11-2; cdr3_aa: CASSLWTLSSGNTIYF
j_call: TRBJ2-4; clone_size: .; v_call: TRBV4-3; cdr3_aa: CASSQEFSTVQYF
j_call: TRBJ2-7; clone_size: .; v_call: TRBV15; cdr3_aa: CATSRGRQGGEQYF
j_call: TRBJ1-6; clone_size: .; v_call: TRBV30; cdr3_aa: CAWSEGVGPLHF
j_call: TRBJ1-1; clone_size: .; v_call: TRBV28; cdr3_aa: CASSSFTGTDTEAFF
j_call: TRBJ2-3; clone_size: .; v_call: TRBV5-1; cdr3_aa: CASSLLRGGADTQYF
j_call: TRBJ2-7; clone_size: .; v_call: TRBV30; cdr3_aa: CAWSWDRVYEQYF
j_call: TRBJ2-5; clone_size: .; v_call: TRBV7-9; cdr3_aa: CASDRERETQYF
j_call: TRBJ2-5; clone_size: few; v_call: TRBV5-1; cdr3_aa: CASSLEGNGETQYF
j_call: TRBJ1-1; clone_size: .; v_call: TRBV11-2; cdr3_aa: CASSVSGYNEAFF
j_call: TRBJ2-2; clone_size: .; v_call: TRBV18; cdr3_aa: CASKGTATLGGELFF
j_call: TRBJ2-7; clone_size: many; v_call: TRBV7-7; cdr3_aa: CASSSKGQGHKVQYF
j_call: TRBJ2-1; clone_size: .; v_call: TRBV18; cdr3_aa: CASSLHRDNEQFF
j_call: TRBJ1-2; clone_size: .; v_call: TRBV28; cdr3_aa: CASSLSETGSFGHGYTF
j_call: TRBJ1-3; clone_size: .; v_call: TRBV5-6; cdr3_aa: CASSGGPTGNTIYF
j_call: TRBJ2-7; clone_size: .; v_call: TRBV7-9; cdr3_aa: CASSTIPGSYEQYF
j_call: TRBJ1-2; clone_size: .; v_call: TRBV6-2/TRBV6-3; cdr3_aa: CASSYSRNLNDGYTF
j_call: TRBJ1-2; clone_size: .; v_call: TRBV5-4; cdr3_aa: CASSSGSSYGYTF
j_call: TRBJ2-7; clone_size: few; v_call: TRBV7-9; cdr3_aa: CASSVAGGGEQYF
j_call: TRBJ1-6; clone_size: .; v_call: TRBV5-1; cdr3_aa: CASSQGQGAYSPLHF
j_call: TRBJ1-5; clone_size: once; v_call: TRBV30; cdr3_aa: CAWSVPVSGVRPQHF
j_call: TRBJ2-1; clone_size: .; v_call: TRBV4-3; cdr3_aa: CASSRDRDYNEQFF
j_call: TRBJ1-2; clone_size: .; v_call: TRBV29-1; cdr3_aa: CSVLMGSFNNYGYTF
j_call: TRBJ2-1; clone_size: .; v_call: TRBV3-1/TRBV3-2; cdr3_aa: CASSQEGLSYNEQFF
j_call: TRBJ1-5; clone_size: once; v_call: TRBV11-2; cdr3_aa: CASSVTVNQPQHF
j_call: TRBJ1-2; clone_size: once; v_call: TRBV10-3; cdr3_aa: CAISETAYGYTF
j_call: TRBJ2-7; clone_size: .; v_call: TRBV6-4; cdr3_aa: CASQGLAGSYEQYF
j_call: TRBJ2-7; clone_size: .; v_call: TRBV7-2; cdr3_aa: CASSSPGLAGATYEQYF
j_call: TRBJ2-7; clone_size: .; v_call: TRBV6-5; cdr3_aa: CASSHWTGASYEQYF
j_call: TRBJ1-5; clone_size: once; v_call: TRBV20-1; cdr3_aa: CSASLGPEQPQHF
j_call: TRBJ2-7; clone_size: few; v_call: TRBV9; cdr3_aa: CASSVGGTDYEQYF
j_call: TRBJ2-2; clone_size: once; v_call: TRBV14; cdr3_aa: CASSQRLAGGTGELFF
j_call: TRBJ2-7; clone_size: .; v_call: TRBV30; cdr3_aa: CAWSVGRFYEQYF
j_call: TRBJ1-1; clone_size: many; v_call: TRBV19; cdr3_aa: CASIHEGSTEAFF
j_call: TRBJ2-7; clone_size: .; v_call: TRBV10-1; cdr3_aa: CASSEQGGGNEQYF
j_call: TRBJ2-7; clone_size: .; v_call: TRBV7-2; cdr3_aa: CASSLVGRAGTGSYEQYF
j_call: TRBJ2-3; clone_size: .; v_call: TRBV3-1/TRBV3-2; cdr3_aa: CASSLHGTDTQYF
j_call: TRBJ2-7; clone_size: .; v_call: TRBV27; cdr3_aa: CASSLDWGGEQYF
j_call: TRBJ1-1; clone_size: .; v_call: TRBV18; cdr3_aa: CASSRRDFEAFF